A single sample is the source of the 21 T cell receptor beta chains below, sequenced in a study of blood T cells in healthy people across ages. For the second PCR, which ran for 7 to 11 cycles, a sample-barcoded 5' primer and a J-beta primer mix were used. TCRdb re-called the 5' RACE reads through MiXCR, storing one row per CDR3 protein. The sample contains 1.4 million or so distinct CDR3 sequences, 35% to 45% of which appear only once. Sequencing used blood. Receptors were obtained from a woman in her late teens or twenties in good health.

The chain joins TRBV4-1 to TRBJ2-7; the D call may be TRBD1 or TRBD2 (5 bases each). V was shortened by 1 base and J by 1 base, with 8 bases between the two germline ends. Germline assignment: CDR1 MGHRA and CDR2 YSYEKL. This CDR3 spans 14 amino acids. The CDR3 DNA follows: TGCGCCAGCAGCCAAGTGGGGGATTCCTACGAGCAGTACTTC. Translation gives CASSQVGDSYEQYF.

This rearrangement joins TRBV2 to TRBJ1-5, with D maybe TRBD1 (5 bases). The CDR3 consists of 14 residues. The V gene lost 6 bases and the J gene lost 0 bases, with 9 bases spanning the gap. Germline V lookup: CDR1 SNHLY, CDR2 FYNNEI. DNA of the CDR3: TGTGCCAGCAGAGGGGATCATAGCAATCAGCCCCAGCATTTT. The encoded protein is CASRGDHSNQPQHF.

This clonotype was detected once. The chain recombines TRBV29-1 with TRBJ1-1, with D possibly TRBD1 on 5 matching bases. Germline assignment: CDR1 SQVTM and CDR2 ANQGSEA. CDR3 length equals 13 residues. V lost 5 bases and J 3 bases, leaving 13 bases between the germline ends. The CDR3 nucleotides are TGCAGCGTTCTAAGGCGGGGGGACACTGAAGCTTTCTTT. The encoded protein is CSVLRRGDTEAFF.

The chain combines TRBV6-1 with TRBJ2-7; possibly TRBD1 or TRBD2 for D (6 bases each). Germline CDR1 and CDR2: MNHNS and SASEGT. Trimming removed 6 bases from V and 3 bases from J, with 33 bases in between. CDR3 size: 20 residues. The CDR3 loop reads CASRPSGAQGGSKRDYEQYF. The CDR3 nucleotides are TGTGCCAGCAGACCCTCGGGGGCCCAGGGTGGGTCCAAGAGGGACTACGAGCAGTACTTC.

This chain links TRBV6-6 with TRBJ2-6; the D is unclear. The CDR3 runs 14 residues. From germline, CDR1 is MNHNY and CDR2 SVGAGI (reference sequence). Trimming took 10 bases from V and 0 from J, leaving 10 bases between them. CDR3 in DNA: TGTGCCACCCGACGGACCTCTGGGGCCAACGTCCTGACTTTC. This gives the protein CATRRTSGANVLTF.

This clonotype was detected only once. Without the conserved terminal phenylalanine or tryptophan, this CDR3 likely stems from a read error. CDR3 nucleotide sequence: TGTGCCAGCAGCCCGGGACGAACTAACTATGGCTACACCTTA. It encodes CASSPGRTNYGYTL. J is TRBJ1-2 and V is TRBV7-2; tentative D call: TRBD1 (5 bases). This CDR3 is 14 amino acids long. Trimming took off 5 bases at V and 0 bases at J, with 10 bases between the two ends. Germline CDR1 reads SGHTA; CDR2 reads FQGNSA.

This sequence joins TRBV25-1 and TRBJ2-3, with D uncertain. CDR1 and CDR2 from the germline V gene are MGHDK and SYGVNS. The CDR3 consists of 19 residues. Trimming pared 5 bases from V and 1 base from J, leaving 25 bases between. The CDR3 protein is CASSLSNARWVAGTDTQYF. The CDR3, as DNA: TGTGCCAGCAGTCTCTCCAATGCCCGGTGGGTGGCGGGCACAGATACGCAGTATTTT.

This chain links TRBV4-3 with TRBJ2-1; no definite D call. The CDR3 spans 18 residues. Germline CDR1 is LGHNA and CDR2 is YSLEER. The germline V and J ends were trimmed by 4 bases and 0 bases, with 19 bases remaining between them. For the CDR3, the DNA is TGCGCCAGCAGCCCCAATCTGGTATTGGCGAGCTCCTACAATGAGCAGTTCTTC. Protein: CASSPNLVLASSYNEQFF.

This clonotype occurred a few times. This chain uses TRBV28 with TRBJ2-7; 8 bases line up with TRBD2. CDR1 and CDR2 (germline): MDHEN, SYDVKM. The CDR3 has 15 amino acids. Germline trimming cut 4 bases from V and 7 bases from J; bases unmatched to any gene: 12. For the CDR3, the DNA is TGTGCCAGCAGTTCTAGCGGGCCCTCCTGCAATGAGCAGTACTTC. It is translated as CASSSSGPSCNEQYF.

This chain uses TRBV12-3 or TRBV12-4 with TRBJ2-3; TRBD1 aligns across 7 bases. After removal of 4 bases from V and 2 bases from J, the junction contained 6 bases not matched to a gene. CDR3 length equals 15 residues. The CDR3 nucleotides are TGTGCCAGCAGTTGGACAGGAAAGTACACAGATACGCAGTATTTT. Its translation is CASSWTGKYTDTQYF.

The CDR3 spells CASSLFGRDWGGETQYF. CDR3 DNA: TGTGCCAGCAGTTTATTTGGACGGGACTGGGGCGGGGAGACCCAGTACTTC. This chain uses TRBV27 with TRBJ2-5, with TRBD2 as a possible D gene (6 bases). Trimming pared 1 base from V and 5 bases from J, leaving 20 bases between. The CDR3 spans 17 residues. Germline values: CDR1 MNHEY, CDR2 SMNVEV (reference sequence).

V usage is TRBV12-3 or TRBV12-4 and J usage is TRBJ2-3; TRBD2 aligns across 11 bases. Trimming removed 5 bases from V and 4 bases from J; junction bases left unmatched: 11. The CDR3 contains 17 residues. CDR3 sequence (DNA): TGTGCCAGCAGTCGTGGGACTAGCGGATTTAGAGCAGATACGCAGTATTTT. Translation gives CASSRGTSGFRADTQYF.

The chain carries TRBV18 and TRBJ2-1; D unclear. This CDR3 region has 12 residues. Per germline, CDR1 KGHSH and CDR2 LQKENI. V was clipped by 2 bases and J by 7 bases, with 6 bases between them. CDR3 coding DNA: TGTGCCAGCTCACCAAATCGGAATGAGCAGTTCTTC. It specifies CASSPNRNEQFF.

This clonotype was recorded a few times. The chain employs TRBV6-2 or TRBV6-3 and TRBJ1-2; D not certain. The length of the CDR3 is 14 residues. Looked up from germline, CDR1 is MNHEY and CDR2 is SVGEGT. The V end lost 5 bases, the J end lost 4 bases, and 14 bases lay between the germline ends. The CDR3 DNA reads as TGTGCCAGCAGTCCCCTCCCCTCGGGCTATGGCTACACCTTC. Amino acids: CASSPLPSGYGYTF.

The rearrangement joins TRBV4-1 to TRBJ2-7; tentatively, D is TRBD1 (5 bases). Germline V gives CDR1 MGHRA, CDR2 YSYEKL. The CDR3 is 16 amino acids. V was pared by 2 bases and J by 2 bases, with 16 bases between. The CDR3 here is CASSQSPYRSPYEQYF. The DNA for the CDR3 is TGCGCCAGCAGCCAATCACCTTACAGGAGTCCCTACGAGCAGTACTTC.

A few counts support this clonotype. V gene TRBV20-1 combines with J gene TRBJ1-2; 7 bases fit TRBD1. Germline CDR1 and CDR2: DFQATT and SNEGSKA (reference sequence). CDR3 length: 12 amino acids. J lost 8 bases, V lost 1 base, and 4 bases had no gene match. Here the CDR3 DNA reads TGCAGTGCTAGAGGGGGACAGAACGGCTACACCTTC. Its protein product is CSARGGQNGYTF.

This clonotype was observed a few times. V gene TRBV27 combines with J gene TRBJ2-1; 11 nucleotides align to TRBD2. Germline V lookup: CDR1 MNHEY, CDR2 SMNVEV (reference sequence). Germline trimming cut 3 bases from V and 7 bases from J; bases unmatched to any gene: 5. The CDR3 sequence is 15 residues long. CDR3 protein: CASSFVAGGRNEQFF. As DNA, the CDR3 is TGTGCCAGCAGTTTTGTAGCGGGAGGGCGTAATGAGCAGTTCTTC.

The chain employs TRBV12-3 or TRBV12-4 and TRBJ2-7; 7 bases match TRBD1. Trimming took 5 bases from V and 2 from J; bases not matched to a gene: 9. This CDR3 spans 15 amino acids. The CDR3 coding sequence is TGTGCCAGCAGTCTACAGGGGAACGCACCCTACGAGCAGTACTTC. It translates to CASSLQGNAPYEQYF.

The chain joins TRBV9 to TRBJ2-1, with 9 bases identical to TRBD2. The junction had 3 bases not matched to a gene; V was cut back by 0 bases and J by 5 bases. This CDR3 has 15 amino acids. The germline V gene has CDR1 SGDLS and CDR2 YYNGEE. Written as DNA, the CDR3 is TGTGCCAGCAGCGTAGCGGGACTAGCCCACAATGAGCAGTTCTTC. Residues: CASSVAGLAHNEQFF.

The chain couples TRBV20-1 to TRBJ2-7; D not resolved. In germline, CDR1 is DFQATT, CDR2 SNEGSKA (reference sequence). This CDR3 has 13 amino acids. The V end was cut by 1 base, the J end by 0 bases, with 7 bases between. The CDR3 coding sequence is TGCAGTGCTAGAGTCGTTAGCTCCTACGAGCAGTACTTC. Encoded protein: CSARVVSSYEQYF.

Comments on this clonotype: Since a much larger clone is just one base distant, this may be a read error. V and J are TRBV12-3 or TRBV12-4 and TRBJ1-2; D gene unclear. This CDR3 has 12 amino acids. V was pared by 5 bases and J by 9 bases, with 13 bases between. The CDR3: CASSPRGGSYTF. CDR3 DNA: TGTGCCAGCAGTCCGCGGGGTGGTAGCTACACCTTC.